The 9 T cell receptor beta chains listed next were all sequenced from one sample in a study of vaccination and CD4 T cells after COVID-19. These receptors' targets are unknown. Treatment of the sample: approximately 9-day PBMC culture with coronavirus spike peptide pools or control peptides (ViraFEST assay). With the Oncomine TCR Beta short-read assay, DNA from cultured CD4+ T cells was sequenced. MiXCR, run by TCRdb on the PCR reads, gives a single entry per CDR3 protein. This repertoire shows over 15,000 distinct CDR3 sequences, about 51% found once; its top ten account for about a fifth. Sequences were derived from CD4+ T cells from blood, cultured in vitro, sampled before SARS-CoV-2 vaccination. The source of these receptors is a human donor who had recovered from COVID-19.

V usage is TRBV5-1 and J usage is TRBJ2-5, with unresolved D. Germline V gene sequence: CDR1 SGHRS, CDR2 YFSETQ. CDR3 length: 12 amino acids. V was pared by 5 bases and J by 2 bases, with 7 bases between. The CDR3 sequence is CASSQRQETQYF. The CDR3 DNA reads TGCGCCAGCAGTCAAAGGCAAGAGACCCAGTACTTC.

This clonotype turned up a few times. This CDR3 reads CSASDQSYNEQFF. CDR3 sequence (DNA): TGCAGTGCTAGTGACCAGTCCTACAATGAGCAGTTCTTC. V gene TRBV20-1 combines with J gene TRBJ2-1; D is uncertain. V was pared by 3 bases and J by 1 base, with 7 bases between. This CDR3 region has 13 residues. Per the germline V gene, CDR1 is DFQATT and CDR2 is SNEGSKA (reference sequence).

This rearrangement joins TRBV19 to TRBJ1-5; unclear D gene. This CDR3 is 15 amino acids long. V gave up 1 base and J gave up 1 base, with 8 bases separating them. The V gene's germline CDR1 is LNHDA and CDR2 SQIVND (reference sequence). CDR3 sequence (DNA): TGTGCCAGTAGTATAGGAGACCCAAGCAATCAGCCCCAGCATTTT. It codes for CASSIGDPSNQPQHF.

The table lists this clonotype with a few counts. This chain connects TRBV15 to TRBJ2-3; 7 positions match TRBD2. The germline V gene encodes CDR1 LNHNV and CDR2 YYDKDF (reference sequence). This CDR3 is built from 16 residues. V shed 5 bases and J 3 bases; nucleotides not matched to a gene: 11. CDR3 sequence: CATSGVRSGVTDTQYF. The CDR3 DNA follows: TGTGCCACCAGCGGTGTCCGAAGCGGGGTGACAGATACGCAGTATTTT.

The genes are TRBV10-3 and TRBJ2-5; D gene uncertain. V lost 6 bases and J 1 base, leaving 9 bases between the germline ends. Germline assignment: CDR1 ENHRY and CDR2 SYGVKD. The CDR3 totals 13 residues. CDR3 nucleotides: TGTGCCATCAGGGATTATTCCCAAGAGACCCAGTACTTC. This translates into CAIRDYSQETQYF.

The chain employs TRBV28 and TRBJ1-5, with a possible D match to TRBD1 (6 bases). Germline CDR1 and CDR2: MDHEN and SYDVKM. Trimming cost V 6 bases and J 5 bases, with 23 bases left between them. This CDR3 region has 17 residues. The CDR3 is CASSSLKGDRLYQPQHF. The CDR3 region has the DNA TGTGCCAGCAGCTCTTTAAAGGGGGATAGGCTGTATCAGCCCCAGCATTTT.

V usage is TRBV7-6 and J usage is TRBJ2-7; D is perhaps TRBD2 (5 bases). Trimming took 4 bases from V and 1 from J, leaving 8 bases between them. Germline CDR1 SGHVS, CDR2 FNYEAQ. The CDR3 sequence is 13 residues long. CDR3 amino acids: CASSSRRSYEQYF. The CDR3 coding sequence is TGTGCCAGCAGCTCACGGAGGTCCTACGAGCAGTACTTC.

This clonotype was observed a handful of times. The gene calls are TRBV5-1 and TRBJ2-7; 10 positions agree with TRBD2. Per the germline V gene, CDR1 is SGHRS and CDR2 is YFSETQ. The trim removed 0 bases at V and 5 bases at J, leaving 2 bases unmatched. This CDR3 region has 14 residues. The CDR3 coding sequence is TGCGCCAGCAGCTTGGTACTAGCGGGGAACGAGCAGTACTTC. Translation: CASSLVLAGNEQYF.

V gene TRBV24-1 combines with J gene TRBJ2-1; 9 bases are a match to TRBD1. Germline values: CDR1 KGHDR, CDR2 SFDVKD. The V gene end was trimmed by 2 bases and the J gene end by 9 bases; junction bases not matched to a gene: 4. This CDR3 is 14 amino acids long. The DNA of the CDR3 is TGTGCCACCAGTGATTACAGGGGGCACACTGAGCAGTTCTTC. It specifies CATSDYRGHTEQFF.